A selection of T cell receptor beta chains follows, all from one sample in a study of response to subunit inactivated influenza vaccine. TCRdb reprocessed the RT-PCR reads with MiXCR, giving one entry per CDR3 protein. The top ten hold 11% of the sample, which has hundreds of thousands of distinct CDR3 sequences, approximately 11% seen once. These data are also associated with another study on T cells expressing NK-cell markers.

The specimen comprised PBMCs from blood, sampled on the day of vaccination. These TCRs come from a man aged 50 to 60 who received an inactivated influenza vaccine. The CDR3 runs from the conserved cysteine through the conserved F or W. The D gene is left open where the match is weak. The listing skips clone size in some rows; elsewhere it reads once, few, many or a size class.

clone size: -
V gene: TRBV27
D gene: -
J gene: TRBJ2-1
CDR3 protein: CASGADSVSYNEQFF
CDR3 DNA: TGTGCCAGCGGGGCGGACAGTGTCTCCTACAATGAGCAGTTCTTC

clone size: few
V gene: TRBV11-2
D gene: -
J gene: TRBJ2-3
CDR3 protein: CASSQGQDTQYF
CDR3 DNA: TGTGCCAGCAGCCAGGGACAAGATACGCAGTATTTT

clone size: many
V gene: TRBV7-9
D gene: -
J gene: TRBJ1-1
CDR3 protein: CASSLHMENTEAFF
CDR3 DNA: TGTGCCAGCAGCTTACATATGGAGAACACTGAAGCTTTCTTT

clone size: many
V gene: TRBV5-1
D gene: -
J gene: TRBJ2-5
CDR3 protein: CASSFEGGSETQYF
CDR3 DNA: TGCGCCAGCAGCTTCGAGGGGGGGTCGGAGACCCAGTACTTC

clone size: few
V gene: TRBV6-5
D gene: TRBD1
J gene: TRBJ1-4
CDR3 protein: CASSYSRGQGNEKLFF
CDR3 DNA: TGTGCCAGCAGTTACTCGAGGGGACAGGGGAATGAAAAACTGTTTTTT

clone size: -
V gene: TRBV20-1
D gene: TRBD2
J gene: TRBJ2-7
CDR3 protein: CSAIGLAGSYEQYF
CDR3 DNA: TGCAGTGCCATAGGACTAGCGGGGTCCTACGAGCAGTACTTC

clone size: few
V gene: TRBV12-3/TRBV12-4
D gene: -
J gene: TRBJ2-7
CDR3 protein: CASKYQNYEQYF
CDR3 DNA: TGTGCCAGCAAATATCAGAATTACGAGCAGTACTTC

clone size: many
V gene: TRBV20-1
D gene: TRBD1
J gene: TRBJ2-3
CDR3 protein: CSAPGQGADTQYF
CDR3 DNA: TGCAGTGCCCCAGGACAGGGGGCAGATACGCAGTATTTT

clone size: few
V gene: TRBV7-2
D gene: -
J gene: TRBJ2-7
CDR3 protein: CASSLAFQPYEQYF
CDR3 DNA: TGTGCCAGCAGCTTAGCATTTCAGCCTTACGAGCAGTACTTC

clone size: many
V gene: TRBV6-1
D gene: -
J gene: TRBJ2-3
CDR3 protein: CASSESGGSTDTQYF
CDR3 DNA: TGTGCCAGCAGTGAATCAGGGGGGAGCACAGATACGCAGTATTTT

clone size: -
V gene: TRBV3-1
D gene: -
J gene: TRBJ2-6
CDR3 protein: CASSQDWRLTPLSGANVLTF
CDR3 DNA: TGTGCCAGCAGCCAAGATTGGAGACTCACCCCCCTCTCTGGGGCCAACGTCCTGACTTTC

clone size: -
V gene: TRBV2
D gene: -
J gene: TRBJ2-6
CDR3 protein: CASAEHPGANVLTF
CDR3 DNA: TGTGCCAGCGCGGAACACCCTGGGGCCAACGTCCTGACTTTC

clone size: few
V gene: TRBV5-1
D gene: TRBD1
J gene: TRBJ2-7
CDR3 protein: CASSQGQLFSYEQYF
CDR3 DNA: TGCGCCAGCAGCCAGGGACAGCTATTCTCCTACGAGCAGTACTTC

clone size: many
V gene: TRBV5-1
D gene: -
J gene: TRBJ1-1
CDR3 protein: CASSLEGTVNTEAFF
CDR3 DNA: TGCGCCAGCAGCTTGGAGGGGACCGTGAACACTGAAGCTTTCTTT

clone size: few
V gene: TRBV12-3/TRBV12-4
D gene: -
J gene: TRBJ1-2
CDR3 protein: CASSTDRANYGYTF
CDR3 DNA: TGTGCCAGCAGCACCGATCGGGCGAACTATGGCTACACCTTC

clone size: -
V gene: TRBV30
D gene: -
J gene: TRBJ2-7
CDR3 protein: CAWMANGAKNF
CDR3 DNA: TGTGCCTGGATGGCCAACGGGGCGAAGAACTTC

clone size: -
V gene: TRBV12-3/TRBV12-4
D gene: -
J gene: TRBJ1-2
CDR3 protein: CASSFNTGRGFGYTF
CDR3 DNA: TGTGCCAGCAGTTTTAACACGGGGCGCGGTTTTGGCTACACCTTC

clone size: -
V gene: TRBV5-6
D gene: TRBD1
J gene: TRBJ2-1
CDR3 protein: CATTVRDRSDNEQFF
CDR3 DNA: TGTGCCACTACAGTCCGGGACAGGAGCGACAATGAGCAGTTCTTC

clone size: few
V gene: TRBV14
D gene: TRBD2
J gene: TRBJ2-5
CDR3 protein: CASSQGLAGSLQETQYF
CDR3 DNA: TGTGCCAGCAGTCAGGGTCTAGCGGGGAGCCTCCAAGAGACCCAGTACTTC

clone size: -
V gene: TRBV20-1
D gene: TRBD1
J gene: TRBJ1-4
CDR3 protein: CSASVLGQGNEKLFF
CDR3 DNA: TGCAGTGCTAGCGTTCTAGGACAGGGGAACGAAAAACTGTTTTTT

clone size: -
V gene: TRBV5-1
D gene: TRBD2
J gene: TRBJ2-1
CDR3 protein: CASSFTSGDYNEQFF
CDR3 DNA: TGCGCCAGCAGCTTCACTAGCGGGGATTACAATGAGCAGTTCTTC

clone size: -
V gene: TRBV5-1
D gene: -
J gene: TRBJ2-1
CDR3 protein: CASSLEVNNEQFF
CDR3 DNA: TGCGCCAGCAGCTTGGAAGTTAACAATGAGCAGTTCTTC

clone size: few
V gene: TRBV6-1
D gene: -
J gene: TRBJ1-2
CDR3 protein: CASSEVLSSNYGYTF
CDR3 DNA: TGTGCCAGCAGTGAAGTGCTGAGTTCTAACTATGGCTACACCTTC

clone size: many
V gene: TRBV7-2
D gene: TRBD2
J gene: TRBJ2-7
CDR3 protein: CASSQGLAGGVQYF
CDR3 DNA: TGTGCCAGCAGCCAGGGACTAGCGGGAGGAGTGCAGTACTTC

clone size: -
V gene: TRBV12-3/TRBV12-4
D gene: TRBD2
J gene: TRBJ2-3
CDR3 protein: CASSLNSGGTDTQYF
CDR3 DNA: TGTGCCAGCAGTTTAAATAGCGGGGGCACAGATACGCAGTATTTT

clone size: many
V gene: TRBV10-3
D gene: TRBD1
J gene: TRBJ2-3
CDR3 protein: CAITDRGGDTQYF
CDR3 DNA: TGTGCCATCACGGACAGGGGTGGGGATACGCAGTATTTT

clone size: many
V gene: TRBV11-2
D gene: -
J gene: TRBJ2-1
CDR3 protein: CASSFRAGPTNEQFF
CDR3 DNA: TGTGCCAGCAGCTTCAGGGCGGGACCTACCAATGAGCAGTTCTTC

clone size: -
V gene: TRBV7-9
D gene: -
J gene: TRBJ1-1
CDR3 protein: CASSPLMGDTEAFF
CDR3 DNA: TGTGCCAGCAGCCCCTTAATGGGGGACACTGAAGCTTTCTTT

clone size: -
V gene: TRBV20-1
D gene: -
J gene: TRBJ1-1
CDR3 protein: CSARKAVNTEAFF
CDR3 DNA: TGCAGTGCTAGAAAGGCGGTTAACACTGAAGCTTTCTTT

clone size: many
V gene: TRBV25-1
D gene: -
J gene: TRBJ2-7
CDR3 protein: CASSARDFYEQYF
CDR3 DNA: TGTGCCAGCAGTGCCCGGGACTTCTACGAGCAGTACTTC

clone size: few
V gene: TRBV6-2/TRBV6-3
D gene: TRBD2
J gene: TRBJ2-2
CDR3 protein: CASSYGLAGANTGELFF
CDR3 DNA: TGTGCCAGCAGTTACGGGCTAGCGGGTGCGAACACCGGGGAGCTGTTTTTT

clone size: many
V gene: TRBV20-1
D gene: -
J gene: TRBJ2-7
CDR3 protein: CSACVVGEERNEQYF
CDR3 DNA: TGCAGTGCCTGCGTGGTGGGGGAGGAACGGAACGAGCAGTACTTC

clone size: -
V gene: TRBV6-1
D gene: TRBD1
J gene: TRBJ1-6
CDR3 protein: CASSEARQGTLHF
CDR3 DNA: TGTGCCAGCAGTGAAGCCCGACAGGGCACCCTCCACTTT

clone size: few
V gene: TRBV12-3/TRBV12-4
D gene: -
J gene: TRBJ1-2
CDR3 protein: CASSVGSGYTF
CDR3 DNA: TGTGCCAGCAGTGTCGGGAGTGGCTACACCTTC

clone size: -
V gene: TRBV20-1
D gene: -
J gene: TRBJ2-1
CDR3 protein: CSARGPIPYNEQFF
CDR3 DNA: TGCAGTGCTAGGGGACCAATCCCCTACAATGAGCAGTTCTTC

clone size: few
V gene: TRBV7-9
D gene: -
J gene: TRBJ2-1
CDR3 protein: CASSFIFNEQFF
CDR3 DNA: TGTGCCAGCAGCTTCATTTTCAATGAGCAGTTCTTC

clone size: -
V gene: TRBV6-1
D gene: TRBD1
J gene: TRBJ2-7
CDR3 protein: CASSPRQGREQYF
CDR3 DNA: TGTGCCAGCAGTCCACGACAGGGAAGGGAGCAGTACTTC

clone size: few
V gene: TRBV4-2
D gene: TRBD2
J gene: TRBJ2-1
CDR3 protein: CASSQDLFALAGGYEQFF
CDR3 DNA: TGTGCCAGCAGCCAAGATCTTTTTGCGCTAGCGGGGGGCTATGAGCAGTTCTTC

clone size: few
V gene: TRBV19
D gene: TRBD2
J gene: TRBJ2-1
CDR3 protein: CASSDGGGYNEQFF
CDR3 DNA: TGTGCCAGTAGTGATGGGGGAGGGTACAATGAGCAGTTCTTC

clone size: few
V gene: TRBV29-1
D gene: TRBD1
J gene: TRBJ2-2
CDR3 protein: CSVEDSLTGTSGELFF
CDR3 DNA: TGCAGCGTTGAAGATAGTTTGACAGGGACCAGCGGGGAGCTGTTTTTT

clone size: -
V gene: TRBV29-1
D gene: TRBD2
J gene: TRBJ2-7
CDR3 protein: CSVRGLAGWGLYEQYF
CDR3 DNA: TGCAGCGTTAGGGGACTAGCGGGATGGGGCCTCTACGAGCAGTACTTC

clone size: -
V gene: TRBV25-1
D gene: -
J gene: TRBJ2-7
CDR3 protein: CASRPQASYEQYF
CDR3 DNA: TGTGCCAGCAGGCCACAGGCCTCCTACGAGCAGTACTTC

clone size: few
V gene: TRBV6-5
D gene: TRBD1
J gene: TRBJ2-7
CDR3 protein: CASSSPGTGDSYEQYF
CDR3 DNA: TGTGCCAGCAGTTCACCCGGGACAGGGGACTCCTACGAGCAGTACTTC

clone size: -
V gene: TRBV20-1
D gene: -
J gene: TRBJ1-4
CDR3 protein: CSAKDNEKLFF
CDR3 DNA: TGCAGTGCTAAGGACAATGAAAAACTGTTTTTT

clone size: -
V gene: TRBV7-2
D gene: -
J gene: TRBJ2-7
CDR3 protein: CASSLDYSGEQYF
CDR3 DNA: TGTGCCAGCAGCTTAGACTACTCGGGCGAGCAGTACTTC

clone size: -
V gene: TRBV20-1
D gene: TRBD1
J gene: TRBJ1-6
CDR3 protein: CSARQGESYNSPLHF
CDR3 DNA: TGCAGTGCTCGACAGGGTGAATCCTATAATTCACCCCTCCACTTT

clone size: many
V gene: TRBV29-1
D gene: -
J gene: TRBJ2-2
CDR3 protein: CSVGLTGTNTGELFF
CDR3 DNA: TGCAGCGTCGGACTAACAGGGACGAACACCGGGGAGCTGTTTTTT

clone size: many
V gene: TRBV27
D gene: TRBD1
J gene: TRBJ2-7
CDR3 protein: CASSLTGGRYEQYF
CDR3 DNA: TGTGCCAGCAGTTTGACAGGGGGCCGGTACGAGCAGTACTTC

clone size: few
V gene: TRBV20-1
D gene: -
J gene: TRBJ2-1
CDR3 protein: CSARVPAYNEQFF
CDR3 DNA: TGCAGTGCTAGAGTCCCTGCCTACAATGAGCAGTTCTTC